The TCR beta chain described here comes from a study of control samples from healthy donors and cancer patients (dated by TCRdb to the early 2020s). The library was generated by the immunoSEQ multiplex PCR assay. TCRdb mirrors the immuneACCESS table, restricted to in-frame sequences. Some clones are absent from its copies; in checked studies, under half trace to an unresolved V gene, and the reason for the others is unknown. The sample table shows fewer than 200,000 clones, and 93% are seen once. The top ten clonotypes cover 4.1% of the sample. On this clone itself: The target of this receptor is not known. No much larger clone exists at a distance of one base, and base qualities are not known.

The germline V gene (reference sequence) specifies SGHNT as CDR1 and YYREEE as CDR2. The CDR3, from cysteine to phenylalanine, totals 12 residues. The sequence is cut down to CDR3 DNA, 36 bases in frame from base 1. Clipping removes 9 bases from V and 3 bases from J, with 5 as the unmatched junction base count. This receptor was taken from an older woman in good health. Recombination connected TRBV5-4 to TRBJ1-2, with 7 junctional bases fitting TRBD1. Material: blood. The CDR3 has the sequence CATRTGDYGYTF. Read as DNA, the sequence is TGTGCCACGAGAACAGGGGACTATGGCTACACCTTC.